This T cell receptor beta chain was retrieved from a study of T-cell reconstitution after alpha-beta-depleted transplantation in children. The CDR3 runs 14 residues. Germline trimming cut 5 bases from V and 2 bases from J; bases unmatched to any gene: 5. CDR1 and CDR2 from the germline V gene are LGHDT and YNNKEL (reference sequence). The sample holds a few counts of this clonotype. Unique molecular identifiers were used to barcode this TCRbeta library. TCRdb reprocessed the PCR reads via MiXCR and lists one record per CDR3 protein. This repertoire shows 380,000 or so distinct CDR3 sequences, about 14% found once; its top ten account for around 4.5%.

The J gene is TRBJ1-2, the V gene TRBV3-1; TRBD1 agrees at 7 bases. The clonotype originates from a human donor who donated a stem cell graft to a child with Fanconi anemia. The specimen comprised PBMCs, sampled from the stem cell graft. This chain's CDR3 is CASSSGQINYGYTF. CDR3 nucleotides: TGTGCCAGCAGCTCGGGACAGATAAACTATGGCTACACCTTC.